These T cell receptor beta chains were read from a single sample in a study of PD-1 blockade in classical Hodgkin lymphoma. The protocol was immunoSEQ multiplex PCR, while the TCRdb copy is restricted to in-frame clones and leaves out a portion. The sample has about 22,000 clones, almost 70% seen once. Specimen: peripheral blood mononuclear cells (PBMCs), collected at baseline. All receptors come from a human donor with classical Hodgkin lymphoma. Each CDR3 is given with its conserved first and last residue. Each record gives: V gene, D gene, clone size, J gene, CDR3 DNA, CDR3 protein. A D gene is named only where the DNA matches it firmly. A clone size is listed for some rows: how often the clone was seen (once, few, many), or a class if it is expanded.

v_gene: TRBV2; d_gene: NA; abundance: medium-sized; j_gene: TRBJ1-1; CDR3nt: TGTGCCAGCAGTGATTTATGGGACACCTCGAACACTGAAGCTTTCTTT; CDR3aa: CASSDLWDTSNTEAFF
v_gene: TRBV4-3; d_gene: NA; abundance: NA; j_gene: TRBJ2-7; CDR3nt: TGCGCCAGCAGCCAAGATCCTGGGACTTACGAGCAGTACTTC; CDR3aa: CASSQDPGTYEQYF
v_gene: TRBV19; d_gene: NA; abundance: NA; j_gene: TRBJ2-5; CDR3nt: TGTGCCAGTAGTCCCCCCGGCGGGGCCCAGTACTTC; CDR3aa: CASSPPGGAQYF
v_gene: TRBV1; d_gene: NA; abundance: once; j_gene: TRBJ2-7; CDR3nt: TGCACCAGCAGCGGGGGGGGGCCTTGCTACGAGCAGTACTTC; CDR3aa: CTSSGGGPCYEQYF
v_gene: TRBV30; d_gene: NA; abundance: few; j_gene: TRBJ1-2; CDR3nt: TGTGCCTGGAGTTGGCGGGGGGGAGCTAACTATGGCTACACCTTC; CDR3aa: CAWSWRGGANYGYTF
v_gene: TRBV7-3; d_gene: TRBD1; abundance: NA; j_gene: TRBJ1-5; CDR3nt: TGTGCCAGCAGCTTAGCGGACAGGGGGCAACGGAGCAATCAGCCCCAGCATTTT; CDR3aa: CASSLADRGQRSNQPQHF
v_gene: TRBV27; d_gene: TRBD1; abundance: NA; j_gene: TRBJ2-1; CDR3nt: TGTGCCAGCACCCCCGGGACAGGGATCAATGAGCAGTTCTTC; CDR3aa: CASTPGTGINEQFF
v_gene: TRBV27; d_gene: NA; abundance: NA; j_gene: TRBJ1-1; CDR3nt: TGTGCCAGCAGTGTACAGCAGAACACTGAAGCTTTCTTT; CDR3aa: CASSVQQNTEAFF
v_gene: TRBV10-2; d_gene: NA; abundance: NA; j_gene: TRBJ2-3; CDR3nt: TGCGCCAGCAGCCTACTCCGGGACGCTTATTTAGATACGCAGTATTTT; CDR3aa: CASSLLRDAYLDTQYF
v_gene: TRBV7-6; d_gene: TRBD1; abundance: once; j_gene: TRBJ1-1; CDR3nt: TGTGCCAGCAGCTTATCCGGGACAGGGTTTCTTGAAGCTTTCTTT; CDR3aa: CASSLSGTGFLEAFF
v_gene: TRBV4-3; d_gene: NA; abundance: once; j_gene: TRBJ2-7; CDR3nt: TGCGCCAGCAGCCAACAACCCCCGACCGGGACCGCATCCTACGAGCAGTACTTC; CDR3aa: CASSQQPPTGTASYEQYF
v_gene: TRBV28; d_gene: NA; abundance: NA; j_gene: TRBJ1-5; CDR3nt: TGTGCCAGCAGTTTGCGGGGGTACAGCAATCAGCCCCAGCATTTT; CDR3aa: CASSLRGYSNQPQHF
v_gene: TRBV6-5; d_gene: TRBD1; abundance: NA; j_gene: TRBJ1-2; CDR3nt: TGTGCCAGCAGTCCGAGCTCGACAGGGCTCTATGGCTACACCTTC; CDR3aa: CASSPSSTGLYGYTF
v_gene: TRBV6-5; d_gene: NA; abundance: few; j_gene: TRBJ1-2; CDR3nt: TGTGCCAGCAGTGACTACCCGGCAGGGTCCTATGGCTACACCTTC; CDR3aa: CASSDYPAGSYGYTF
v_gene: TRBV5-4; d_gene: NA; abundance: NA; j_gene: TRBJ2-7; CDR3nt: TGTGCCAGCAGCTTAGGGCAGGCTAACTACGAGCAGTACTTC; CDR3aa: CASSLGQANYEQYF
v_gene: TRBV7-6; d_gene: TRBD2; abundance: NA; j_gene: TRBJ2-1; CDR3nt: TGTGCCAGCACCGCACCGGGGGGGGACAATGAGCAGTTCTTC; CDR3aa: CASTAPGGDNEQFF
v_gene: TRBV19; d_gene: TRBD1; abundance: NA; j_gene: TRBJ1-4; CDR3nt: TGTGCCAGTAGTATCACAGGGGGGAGTTATGAAAAACTGTTTTTT; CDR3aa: CASSITGGSYEKLFF
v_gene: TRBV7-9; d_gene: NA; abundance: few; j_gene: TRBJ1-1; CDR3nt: TGTGCCTCGTCGGGCAGGGCCACTGAAGCTTTCTTT; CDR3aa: CASSGRATEAFF
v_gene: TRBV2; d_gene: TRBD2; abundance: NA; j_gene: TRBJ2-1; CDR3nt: TGTGCCAGCAGTGAATTTGGCGGGGGGGTCTCCTACAATGAGCAGTTCTTC; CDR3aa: CASSEFGGGVSYNEQFF
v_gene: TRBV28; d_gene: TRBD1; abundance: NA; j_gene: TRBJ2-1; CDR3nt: TGTGCCAGCAGTTTAAGGGACAGGGACGCCTACAATGAGCAGTTCTTC; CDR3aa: CASSLRDRDAYNEQFF
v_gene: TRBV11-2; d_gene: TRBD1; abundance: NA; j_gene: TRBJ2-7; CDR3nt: TGTGCCAGCAGCTTAGACCCCTCAGGGGGCGGCTACGAGCAGTACTTC; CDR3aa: CASSLDPSGGGYEQYF
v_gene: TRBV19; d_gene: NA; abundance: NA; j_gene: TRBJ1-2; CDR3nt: TGTGCCAGTAGTCGGCAGGATAACAACTATGGCTACACCTTC; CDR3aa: CASSRQDNNYGYTF
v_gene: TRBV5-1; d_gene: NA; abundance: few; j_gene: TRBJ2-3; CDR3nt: TGCGCCAGCAGCTTGGTTGCGGGGGCCATAGATACGCAGTATTTT; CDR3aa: CASSLVAGAIDTQYF
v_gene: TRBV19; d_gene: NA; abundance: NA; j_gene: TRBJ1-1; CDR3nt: TGTGCCAGTAGTGCCGGACAGCTATATTTCGAAGCTTTCTTT; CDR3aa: CASSAGQLYFEAFF
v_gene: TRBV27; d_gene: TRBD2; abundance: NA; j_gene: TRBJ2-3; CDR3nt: TGTGCCAGCAGTGGTAGCGGGGGTTATACAGATACGCAGTATTTT; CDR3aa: CASSGSGGYTDTQYF
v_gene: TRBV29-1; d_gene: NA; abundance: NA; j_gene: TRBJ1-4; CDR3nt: TGCAGCGTTGAAGATAATGAAAAACTGTTTTTT; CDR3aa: CSVEDNEKLFF
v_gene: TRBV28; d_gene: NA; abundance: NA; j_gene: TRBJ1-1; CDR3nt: TGTGCCAGCAGTTCGGACGAGGGGACTGAAGCTTTCTTT; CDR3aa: CASSSDEGTEAFF
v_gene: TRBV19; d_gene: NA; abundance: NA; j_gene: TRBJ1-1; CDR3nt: TGTGCCAGTAGTATAGCAGGCTCGAACACTGAAGCTTTCTTT; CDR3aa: CASSIAGSNTEAFF
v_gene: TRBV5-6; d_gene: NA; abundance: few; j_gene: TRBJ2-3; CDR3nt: TGTGCCAGCAGCTTGCGGGGTTCAGATACGCAGTATTTT; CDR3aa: CASSLRGSDTQYF
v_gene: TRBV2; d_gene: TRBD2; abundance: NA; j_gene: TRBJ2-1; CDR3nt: TGTGCCAGCATCTATACCGGGACTAGCGGGGGTAATGAGCAGTTCTTC; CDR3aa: CASIYTGTSGGNEQFF